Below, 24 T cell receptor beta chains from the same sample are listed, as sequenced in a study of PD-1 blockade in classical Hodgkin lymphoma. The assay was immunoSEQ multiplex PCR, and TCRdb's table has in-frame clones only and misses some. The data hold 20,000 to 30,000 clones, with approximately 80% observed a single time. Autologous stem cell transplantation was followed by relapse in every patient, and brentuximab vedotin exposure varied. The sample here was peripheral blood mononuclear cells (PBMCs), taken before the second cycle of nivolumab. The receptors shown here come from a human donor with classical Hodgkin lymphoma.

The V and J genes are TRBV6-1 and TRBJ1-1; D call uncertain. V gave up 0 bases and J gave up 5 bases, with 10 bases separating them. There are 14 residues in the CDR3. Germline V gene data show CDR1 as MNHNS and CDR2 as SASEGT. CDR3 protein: CASSEAREWTEAFF. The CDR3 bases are TGTGCCAGCAGTGAAGCTAGGGAGTGGACTGAAGCTTTCTTT.

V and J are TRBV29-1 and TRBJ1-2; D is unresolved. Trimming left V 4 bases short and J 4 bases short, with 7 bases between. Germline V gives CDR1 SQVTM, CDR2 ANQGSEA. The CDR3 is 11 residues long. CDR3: CSVALVYGYTF. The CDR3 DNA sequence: TGCAGCGTTGCTCTAGTCTATGGCTACACCTTC.

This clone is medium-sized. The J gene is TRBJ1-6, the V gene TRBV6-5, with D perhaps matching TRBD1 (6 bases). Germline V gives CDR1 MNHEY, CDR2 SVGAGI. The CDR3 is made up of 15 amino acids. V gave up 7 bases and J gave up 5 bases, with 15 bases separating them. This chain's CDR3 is CASKGDRGHNSPLHF. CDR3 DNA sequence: TGTGCCAGCAAGGGGGACCGGGGTCATAATTCACCCCTCCACTTT.

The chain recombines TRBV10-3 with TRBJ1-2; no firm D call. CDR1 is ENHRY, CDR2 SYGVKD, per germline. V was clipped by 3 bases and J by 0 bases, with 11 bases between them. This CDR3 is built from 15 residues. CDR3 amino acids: CAISDWAAPNYGYTF. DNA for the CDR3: TGTGCCATCAGTGATTGGGCCGCGCCTAACTATGGCTACACCTTC.

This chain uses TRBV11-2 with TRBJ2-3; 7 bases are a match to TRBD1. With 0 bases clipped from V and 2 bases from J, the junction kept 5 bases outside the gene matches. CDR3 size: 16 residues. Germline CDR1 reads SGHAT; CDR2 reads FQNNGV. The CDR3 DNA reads TGTGCCAGCAGCTTAGATTCAGGGACAGCCACAGATACGCAGTATTTT. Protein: CASSLDSGTATDTQYF. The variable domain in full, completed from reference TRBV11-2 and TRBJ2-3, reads EAGVAQSPRYKIIEKRQSVAFWCNPISGHATLYWYQQILGQGPKLLIQFQNNGVVDDSQLPKDRFSAERLKGVDSTLKIQPAKLEDSAVYLCASSLDSGTATDTQYFGPGTRLTVL.

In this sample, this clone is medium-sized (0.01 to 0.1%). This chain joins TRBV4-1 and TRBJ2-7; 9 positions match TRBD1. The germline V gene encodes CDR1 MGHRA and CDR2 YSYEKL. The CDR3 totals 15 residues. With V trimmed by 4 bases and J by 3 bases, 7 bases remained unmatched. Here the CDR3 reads CASSPPRGQGYEQYF. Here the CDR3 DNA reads TGCGCCAGCAGCCCTCCGAGGGGACAGGGCTACGAGCAGTACTTC.

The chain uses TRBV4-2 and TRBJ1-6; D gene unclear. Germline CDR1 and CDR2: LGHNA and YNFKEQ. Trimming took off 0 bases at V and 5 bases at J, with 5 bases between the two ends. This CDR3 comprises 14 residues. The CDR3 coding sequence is TGTGCCAGCAGCCAAGACACAAATAATTCACCCCTCCACTTT. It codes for CASSQDTNNSPLHF.

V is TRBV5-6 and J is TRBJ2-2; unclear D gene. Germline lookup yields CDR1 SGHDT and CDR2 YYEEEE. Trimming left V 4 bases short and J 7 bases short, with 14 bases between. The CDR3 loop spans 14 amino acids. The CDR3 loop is CASSGVVSVGELFF. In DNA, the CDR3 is TGTGCCAGCAGCGGGGTAGTGAGTGTCGGGGAGCTGTTTTTT.

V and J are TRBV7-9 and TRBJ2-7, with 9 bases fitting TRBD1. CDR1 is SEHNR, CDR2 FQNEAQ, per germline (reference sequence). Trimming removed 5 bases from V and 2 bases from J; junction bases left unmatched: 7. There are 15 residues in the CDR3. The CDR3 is CASSPRGQGTYEQYF. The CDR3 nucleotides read TGTGCCAGCAGCCCTCGGGGACAGGGTACCTACGAGCAGTACTTC.

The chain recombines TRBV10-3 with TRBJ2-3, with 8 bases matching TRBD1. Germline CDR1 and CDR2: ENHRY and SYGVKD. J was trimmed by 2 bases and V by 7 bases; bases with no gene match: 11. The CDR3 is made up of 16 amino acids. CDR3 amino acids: CAIKRTGQGFTDTQYF. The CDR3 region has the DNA TGTGCCATCAAACGGACAGGGCAAGGGTTCACAGATACGCAGTATTTT.

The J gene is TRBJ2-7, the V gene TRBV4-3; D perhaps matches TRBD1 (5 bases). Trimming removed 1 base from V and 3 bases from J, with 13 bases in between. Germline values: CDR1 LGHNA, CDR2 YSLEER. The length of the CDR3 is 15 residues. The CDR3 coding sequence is TGCGCCAGCAGCCAAGCCCGGCAGGGCGGCTACGAGCAGTACTTC. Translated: CASSQARQGGYEQYF.

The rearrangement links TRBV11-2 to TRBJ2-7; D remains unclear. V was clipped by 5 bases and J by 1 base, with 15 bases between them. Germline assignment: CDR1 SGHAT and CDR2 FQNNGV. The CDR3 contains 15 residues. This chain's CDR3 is CASSRTPDSSYEQYF. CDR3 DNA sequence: TGTGCCAGCAGCCGAACCCCGGATTCTTCCTACGAGCAGTACTTC.

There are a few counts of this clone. CDR3 sequence reads: CASSLERSKSNQPQHF. CDR3 DNA sequence: TGTGCCAGCAGCTTAGAGCGGAGTAAGAGCAATCAGCCCCAGCATTTT. V is TRBV7-8 and J is TRBJ1-5; D is unclear. The CDR3 sequence is 16 residues long. V lost 1 base and J lost 1, with 11 bases in between. Germline V CDR1 and CDR2: SGHVS, FQNEAQ.

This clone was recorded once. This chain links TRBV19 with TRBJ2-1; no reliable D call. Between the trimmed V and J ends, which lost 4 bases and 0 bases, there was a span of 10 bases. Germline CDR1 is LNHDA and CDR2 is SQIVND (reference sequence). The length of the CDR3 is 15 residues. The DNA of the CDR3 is TGTGCCAGTAGTACCTATCCCGCCTCCTACAATGAGCAGTTCTTC. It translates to CASSTYPASYNEQFF.

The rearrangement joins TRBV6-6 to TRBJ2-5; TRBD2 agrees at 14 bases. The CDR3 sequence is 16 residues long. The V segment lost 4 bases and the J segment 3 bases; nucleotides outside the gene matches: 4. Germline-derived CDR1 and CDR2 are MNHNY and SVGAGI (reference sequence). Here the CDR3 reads CASSSPTSGGEETQYF. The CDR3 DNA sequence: TGTGCCAGCAGTTCCCCGACTAGCGGGGGGGAAGAGACCCAGTACTTC.

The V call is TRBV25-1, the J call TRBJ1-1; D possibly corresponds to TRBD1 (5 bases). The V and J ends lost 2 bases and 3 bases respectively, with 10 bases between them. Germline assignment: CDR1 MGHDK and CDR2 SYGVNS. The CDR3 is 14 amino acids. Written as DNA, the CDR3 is TGTGCCAGCAGTGAAACGGGGGGTCACACTGAAGCTTTCTTT. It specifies CASSETGGHTEAFF.

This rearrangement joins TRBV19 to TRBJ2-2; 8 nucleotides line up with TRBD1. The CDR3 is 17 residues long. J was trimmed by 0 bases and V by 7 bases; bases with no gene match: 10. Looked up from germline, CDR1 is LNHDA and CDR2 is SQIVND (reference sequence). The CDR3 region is CASNRAGGRANTGELFF. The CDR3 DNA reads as TGTGCCAGTAACCGGGCAGGGGGCCGTGCGAACACCGGGGAGCTGTTTTTT.

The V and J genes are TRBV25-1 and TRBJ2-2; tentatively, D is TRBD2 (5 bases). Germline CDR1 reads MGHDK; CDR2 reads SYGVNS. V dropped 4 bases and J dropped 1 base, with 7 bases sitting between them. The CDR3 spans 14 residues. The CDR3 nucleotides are TGTGCCAGCAGTGGGGGAGTGAACACCGGGGAGCTGTTTTTT. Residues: CASSGGVNTGELFF.

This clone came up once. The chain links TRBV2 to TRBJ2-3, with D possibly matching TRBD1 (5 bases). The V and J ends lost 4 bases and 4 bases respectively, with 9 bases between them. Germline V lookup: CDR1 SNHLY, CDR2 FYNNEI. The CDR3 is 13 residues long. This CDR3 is CASSVSRADTQYF. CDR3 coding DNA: TGTGCCAGCAGTGTTAGCAGGGCAGATACGCAGTATTTT. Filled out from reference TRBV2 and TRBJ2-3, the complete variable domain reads EPEVTQTPSHQVTQMGQEVILRCVPISNHLYFYWYRQILGQKVEFLVSFYNNEISEKSEIFDDQFSVERPDGSNFTLKIRSTKLEDSAMYFCASSVSRADTQYFGPGTRLTVL.

DNA for the CDR3: TGCGCCAGCAGCCTGGGGACCGAAAGGGATCAGTACTTC. This gives the protein CASSLGTERDQYF. The chain combines TRBV4-3 with TRBJ2-4; D may correspond to TRBD1 or TRBD2 (5 bases each). Germline loops: CDR1 LGHNA, CDR2 YSLEER. V lost 4 bases and J 12 bases, leaving 16 bases between the germline ends. This CDR3 is 13 amino acids long.

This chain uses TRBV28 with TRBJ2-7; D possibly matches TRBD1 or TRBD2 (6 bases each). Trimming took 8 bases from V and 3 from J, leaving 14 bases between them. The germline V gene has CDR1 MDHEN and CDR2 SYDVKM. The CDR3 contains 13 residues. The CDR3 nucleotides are TGTGCCAGCGGCTACAGGGAGGACTACGAGCAGTACTTC. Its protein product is CASGYREDYEQYF.

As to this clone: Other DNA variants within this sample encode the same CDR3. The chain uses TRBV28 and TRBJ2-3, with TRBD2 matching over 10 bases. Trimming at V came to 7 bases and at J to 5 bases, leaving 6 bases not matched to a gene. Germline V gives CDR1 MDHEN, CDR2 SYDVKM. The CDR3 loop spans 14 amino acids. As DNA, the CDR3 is TGTGCCAGCAAACTAGCGGGGCTAGTAGATACGCAGTATTTT. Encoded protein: CASKLAGLVDTQYF.

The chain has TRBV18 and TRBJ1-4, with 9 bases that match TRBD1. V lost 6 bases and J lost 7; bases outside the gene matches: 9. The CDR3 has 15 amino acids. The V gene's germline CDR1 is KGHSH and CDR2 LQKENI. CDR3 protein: CASSPTGGRVEKLFF. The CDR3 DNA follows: TGTGCCAGCTCCCCCACAGGGGGCAGGGTTGAAAAACTGTTTTTT.

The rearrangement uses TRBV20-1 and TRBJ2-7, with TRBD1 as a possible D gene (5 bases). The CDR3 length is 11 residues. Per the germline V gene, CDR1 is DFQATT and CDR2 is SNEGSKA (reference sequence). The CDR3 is CSARVPQGLLV. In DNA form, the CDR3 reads TGCAGTGCTAGAGTTCCCCAGGGTCTGTTAGTC.